These T cell receptor beta chains were read from a single sample in a study of regulatory T cells in long-lasting Graves disease. TCRdb fed the multiplex PCR reads into MiXCR, producing one record per CDR3 protein. This repertoire shows 520,000 or so distinct CDR3 sequences, 12% found once; its top ten account for 8% to 10%. This same sample was also part of a study on T cells in Graves' hyperthyroidism and ophthalmopathy.

The sequences come from peripheral blood mononuclear cells (PBMCs), collected at new diagnosis, from a patient treated with antithyroid drugs. These receptors all come from a woman in her twenties or thirties with Graves disease. CDR3s include the opening cysteine and the closing phenylalanine or tryptophan. D genes are given only for firm matches. Clone size is stated in some rows and not others, as once, few, many or a class when expanded.

d_gene	v_gene	abundance	j_gene	CDR3aa	CDR3nt
TRBD1	TRBV7-9	few	TRBJ2-7	CASSKGPTGGEQYF	TGTGCCAGCAGCAAAGGGCCGACAGGGGGAGAGCAGTACTTC
TRBD1	TRBV19	NA	TRBJ1-4	CASSSSGGTNEKLFF	TGTGCCAGTAGTTCCTCAGGGGGGACTAATGAAAAACTGTTTTTT
TRBD1	TRBV7-9	NA	TRBJ1-1	CALGRQGGTEAFF	TGTGCTCTGGGAAGACAGGGGGGAACTGAAGCTTTCTTT
NA	TRBV30	many	TRBJ1-2	CAWRGQSYTF	TGTGCCTGGAGGGGACAAAGCTACACCTTC
NA	TRBV5-4	many	TRBJ2-1	CASSPGAFGNDEQFF	TGTGCCAGCAGCCCCGGGGCCTTCGGAAACGATGAGCAGTTCTTC
TRBD1	TRBV20-1	many	TRBJ1-5	CSAGTGNQPQHF	TGCAGTGCTGGGACAGGCAATCAGCCCCAGCATTTT
NA	TRBV20-1	many	TRBJ2-3	CSARERDTQYF	TGCAGTGCTAGAGAACGTGATACGCAGTATTTT
NA	TRBV6-5	many	TRBJ1-6	CASSYWGAESPLHF	TGTGCCAGCAGTTATTGGGGGGCTGAGTCACCCCTCCACTTT
NA	TRBV5-5	many	TRBJ1-2	CASSFLNGVAGYTF	TGTGCCAGCAGCTTCCTCAACGGGGTGGCTGGCTACACCTTC
NA	TRBV20-1	many	TRBJ2-2	CSAREQTYTGELFF	TGCAGTGCTAGAGAACAGACGTACACCGGGGAGCTGTTTTTT
TRBD2	TRBV28	few	TRBJ2-3	CASRRGLAASTDTQYF	TGTGCCAGCAGAAGAGGACTAGCGGCCTCCACAGATACGCAGTATTTT
TRBD1	TRBV4-1	many	TRBJ2-2	CASSLNRGQGTGELFF	TGCGCCAGCAGCCTAAACAGGGGGCAAGGCACCGGGGAGCTGTTTTTT
NA	TRBV2	many	TRBJ1-2	CASRRIYGYTF	TGTGCCAGCAGACGGATTTATGGCTACACCTTC
NA	TRBV18	NA	TRBJ1-3	CASSPSSQGRNTIYF	TGTGCCAGCTCACCATCTTCACAGGGCAGAAACACCATATATTTT
NA	TRBV12-3/TRBV12-4	many	TRBJ1-2	CASSPMKTGWYGYTF	TGTGCCAGCAGCCCTATGAAGACAGGCTGGTATGGCTACACCTTC
NA	TRBV6-5	few	TRBJ2-1	CASSSARGASYNEQFF	TGTGCCAGCAGTTCCGCGCGGGGCGCCTCCTACAATGAGCAGTTCTTC
NA	TRBV7-9	many	TRBJ2-1	CASSLGSGTYNEQFF	TGTGCCAGCAGCTTAGGTTCGGGAACCTACAATGAGCAGTTCTTC
NA	TRBV20-1	few	TRBJ1-5	CSARQGGQPQHF	TGCAGTGCTAGACAGGGAGGTCAGCCCCAGCATTTT
NA	TRBV7-2	many	TRBJ1-5	CASSLWGGFDQPQHF	TGTGCCAGCAGCTTATGGGGGGGTTTCGATCAGCCCCAGCATTTT
NA	TRBV29-1	many	TRBJ2-5	CSVAARFQETQYF	TGCAGCGTTGCCGCCAGGTTTCAAGAGACCCAGTACTTC
NA	TRBV27	many	TRBJ2-3	CASSLSGSPDTQYF	TGTGCCAGCAGTTTATCAGGGTCCCCAGATACGCAGTATTTT
TRBD2	TRBV20-1	many	TRBJ2-3	CSARGGLAVRGITDTQYF	TGCAGTGCTAGAGGAGGACTAGCGGTTCGGGGTATTACAGATACGCAGTATTTT
NA	TRBV2	NA	TRBJ2-1	CASSEENGLSNEQFF	TGTGCCAGCAGTGAAGAAAACGGGTTGAGCAATGAGCAGTTCTTC
TRBD1	TRBV5-4	NA	TRBJ1-2	CASSTRQGAYGYTF	TGTGCCAGCAGCACCAGACAGGGGGCTTATGGCTACACCTTC
TRBD1	TRBV7-9	many	TRBJ1-1	CASSLQAGGTEAFF	TGTGCCAGCAGCCTACAGGCAGGGGGCACTGAAGCTTTCTTT
NA	TRBV6-2/TRBV6-3	few	TRBJ1-1	CASSYEGAVGTEAFF	TGTGCCAGCAGTTACGAGGGAGCGGTGGGGACTGAAGCTTTCTTT
NA	TRBV12-3/TRBV12-4	many	TRBJ2-7	CASSYGGAIDEQYF	TGTGCCAGCAGTTATGGGGGGGCCATCGACGAGCAGTACTTC
NA	TRBV5-1	NA	TRBJ1-2	CASSFGVDYGYTF	TGCGCCAGCAGCTTCGGTGTCGACTATGGCTACACCTTC
NA	TRBV2	many	TRBJ2-2	CASSGTATGELFF	TGTGCCAGCAGTGGGACAGCCACCGGGGAGCTGTTTTTT
NA	TRBV4-3	many	TRBJ2-7	CASSQDVRGQYEQYF	TGCGCCAGCAGCCAAGATGTCAGGGGACAATACGAGCAGTACTTC
NA	TRBV7-8	NA	TRBJ2-2	CASSFFYLTDTGELFF	TGTGCCAGCAGCTTTTTTTATCTTACGGACACCGGGGAGCTGTTTTTT
NA	TRBV11-2	many	TRBJ2-5	CASSPRSRWGPRVETQYF	TGTGCCAGCAGCCCGAGATCCCGTTGGGGGCCCCGGGTAGAGACCCAGTACTTC
NA	TRBV13	many	TRBJ1-1	CATLGGTRTEAFF	TGTGCCACCTTGGGAGGGACTAGAACTGAAGCTTTCTTT
NA	TRBV19	NA	TRBJ1-2	CASSRADNYGYTF	TGTGCCAGTAGCCGGGCAGATAACTATGGCTACACCTTC
NA	TRBV7-9	few	TRBJ2-1	CASTLIGSYNEQFF	TGTGCCAGCACCCTAATAGGCAGTTACAATGAGCAGTTCTTC
NA	TRBV11-3	many	TRBJ2-7	CASSLSGEEQYF	TGTGCCAGCAGCTTAAGCGGTGAGGAACAGTACTTC
NA	TRBV28	many	TRBJ2-5	CASSLLAGKKKETQYF	TGTGCCAGCAGTTTATTGGCAGGGAAGAAGAAAGAGACCCAGTACTTC
NA	TRBV11-1	many	TRBJ2-3	CASSLVSPGPDTQYF	TGTGCCAGCAGCTTAGTTTCTCCGGGACCGGATACGCAGTATTTT
NA	TRBV2	many	TRBJ1-5	CASSREGIQPQHF	TGTGCCAGCAGTCGAGAGGGGATTCAGCCCCAGCATTTT
TRBD1	TRBV5-1	NA	TRBJ2-4	CASRGQGPKNIQYF	TGCGCCAGCAGAGGACAGGGGCCTAAAAACATTCAGTACTTC
TRBD2	TRBV9	NA	TRBJ2-1	CASSVGASGRTEVF	TGTGCCAGCAGCGTAGGTGCTAGCGGGAGAACTGAAGTCTTC
NA	TRBV9	few	TRBJ2-5	CASSVSGTPRRETQYF	TGTGCCAGCAGCGTTTCCGGGACTCCAAGGAGGGAGACCCAGTACTTC
NA	TRBV28	NA	TRBJ2-6	CASSLSYGAGANVLTF	TGTGCCAGCAGTTTATCATATGGGGCTGGGGCCAACGTCCTGACTTTC
NA	TRBV9	few	TRBJ1-1	CASSPLRGMGDTEAFF	TGTGCCAGCAGCCCCCTCAGGGGCATGGGCGACACTGAAGCTTTCTTT
NA	TRBV7-8	many	TRBJ2-7	CASSLERVEQYF	TGTGCCAGCAGCTTAGAACGGGTCGAGCAGTACTTC
NA	TRBV5-1	many	TRBJ2-3	CASSLGVAGTDTQYF	TGTGCCAGCAGCTTAGGGGTCGCTGGGACAGATACGCAGTATTTT
NA	TRBV15	many	TRBJ2-2	CATSRDGGNTGELFF	TGTGCCACCAGCAGAGATGGAGGTAACACCGGGGAGCTGTTTTTT
TRBD2	TRBV19	few	TRBJ2-7	CATRVILAGGDYEQYF	TGTGCCACCCGGGTAATACTAGCGGGGGGCGACTACGAGCAGTACTTC
TRBD1	TRBV10-2	many	TRBJ1-1	CASSENSGQGEEF	TGCGCCAGCAGTGAGAACTCTGGACAGGGTGAGGAATTT
NA	TRBV6-1	few	TRBJ2-4	CASGERGRAPGQKGDIQYF	TGTGCCAGCGGGGAAAGAGGAAGGGCCCCCGGACAGAAGGGCGACATTCAGTACTTC